A single sample gave rise to the 5 T cell receptor beta chains below, sequenced in a study of T cells in Graves' hyperthyroidism and ophthalmopathy (dated by TCRdb to between 2018 and 2020). Receptors were amplified or captured by multiplex PCR. The sequencer was an Illumina HiSeq 2000. TCR beta CDR3 regions were amplified from RNA transcripts. A first-round RT-PCR of the TCR CDR3 used the HTBI primer set with the Qiagen OneStep RT-PCR kit. The public reads were quality trimmed at Q25 with fastp and then assembled into clones with MiXCR by TCRdb, keeping productive beta chains. When rows share a CDR3 protein, they turn into one entry using the most common DNA and genes. The sample yields 800,000 or so distinct CDR3 sequences; 35% to 40% were counted once. The biggest ten clones account for around 10% of the sample. Input material: blood. These receptors were obtained from a man in his late teens or twenties with Graves' hyperthyroidism.

The chain uses TRBV25-1 and TRBJ2-2, with 9 bases that match TRBD2. Germline trimming cut 9 bases from V and 6 bases from J; bases unmatched to any gene: 11. Looked up from germline, CDR1 is MGHDK and CDR2 is SYGVNS. The CDR3 loop spans 15 amino acids. DNA of the CDR3: TGTGCCAGTGAAAGGGGTGGCGGGGGGGCCGGGGAGCTGTTTTTT. This sequence encodes CASERGGGGAGELFF.

Notes on this clonotype: Possible read error: a much larger clone is one base away. This chain connects TRBV19 to TRBJ1-5; no reliable D call. CDR3 length: 15 amino acids. The V gene's germline CDR1 is LNHDA and CDR2 SQIVND (reference sequence). CDR3 protein: CASSIIGPTNQPQHF. CDR3 coding DNA: TGTGCCAGCAGTATCATTGGGCCTACCAATCAGCCCCAGCATTTT. The complete variable domain, with remaining parts taken from reference TRBV19 and TRBJ1-5, reads DGGITQSPKYLFRKEGQNVTLSCEQNLNHDAMYWYRQDPGQGLRLIYYSQIVNDFQKGDIAEGYSVSREKKESFPLTVTSAQKNPTAFYLCASSIIGPTNQPQHFGDGTRLSIL.

This clonotype appeared many times. The J gene is TRBJ1-4, the V gene TRBV29-1; maybe TRBD1 (6 bases). The CDR3 contains 13 residues. The V end was cut by 7 bases, the J end by 2 bases, with 11 bases between. CDR1 and CDR2 from the germline V gene are SQVTM and ANQGSEA. This CDR3 reads CSAAGGTNEKLFF. The CDR3 DNA reads TGCAGCGCGGCGGGGGGCACTAATGAAAAACTGTTTTTT.

To note about this clonotype: A junction boundary mismatches the germline segment, possibly from a read error. CDR3 loop: CAGSYLGEETQYF. The CDR3 DNA reads as TGTGCCGGCAGTTACCTCGGGGAAGAGACCCAGTACTTC. V and J are TRBV6-5 and TRBJ2-5; D is possibly TRBD2 (5 bases). This CDR3 has 13 residues. The germline gives CDR1 MNHEY, CDR2 SVGAGI.

At least ten counts were recorded for this clonotype. The V gene is TRBV29-1, the J gene TRBJ1-2; D not certain. The CDR3 is made up of 11 amino acids. The germline CDR1 and CDR2 sequences are SQVTM and ANQGSEA. Trimming removed 7 bases at V and 4 bases at J, with 10 bases between. DNA for the CDR3: TGCAGCGCTGACACTTCCTATGGCTACACCTTC. This gives the protein CSADTSYGYTF.